This T cell receptor beta chain was identified during a study of T cells in Graves' hyperthyroidism and ophthalmopathy. General observations from the study: Most expanded thyroid clonotypes above 0.001 recurred in blood. Separation of ophthalmopathy from stable hyperthyroidism was achieved by a 13 V-J model.

This CDR3 is 15 amino acids long. The V end lost 0 bases, the J end lost 1 base, and 9 bases lay between the germline ends. In germline, CDR1 is MGHRA, CDR2 YSYEKL. Isolation of PBMCs was performed on 8.5 to 10 ml fresh peripheral blood. Comments on this clonotype: Antigen unknown.

RNA transcripts served as the template for amplifying TCR beta CDR3 regions. First-round RT-PCR of the TCR CDR3 relied on the HTBI primer set. TCRdb re-called the multiplex PCR reads through MiXCR, storing one row per CDR3 protein. This table has about 110,000 distinct CDR3 sequences, approximately 15% appearing once. The sample consisted of blood. This receptor was obtained from a woman aged 50 to 60 with Graves' hyperthyroidism. The chain has TRBV4-1 and TRBJ1-1; no definite D call. CDR3 sequence (DNA): TGCGCCAGCAGCCAAGATATTCGGGGGAACACTGAAGCTTTCTTT. This encodes CASSQDIRGNTEAFF.